These 24 T cell receptor beta chains were all obtained from the same sample, sequenced in a study of blood T cell repertoires in COVID-19 (dated by TCRdb to 2020 to 2022). The library was obtained by the immunoSEQ multiplex PCR assay. Not all clones reach the TCRdb copy of this immuneACCESS table, which keeps in-frame sequences only. Checked studies attribute under half of the gap to unresolved V genes and leave the rest unexplained. The sample data list 20,000 to 25,000 clones, and 75% to 95% of these were observed just once. Of the sample, about a sixth falls within the top ten clones. Sequenced sample: peripheral blood. These receptors were collected from a human donor in a cohort sampled during active COVID-19.

V is TRBV18 and J is TRBJ2-5; TRBD2 matches 10 bases. Losses at the gene ends were 6 bases for V and 5 bases for J; bases not matched to a gene: 15. The germline V gene has CDR1 KGHSH and CDR2 LQKENI. CDR3 length: 17 amino acids. The CDR3 here is CASSHDRPASGGETQYF. As DNA, the CDR3 is TGTGCCAGCTCCCATGACCGTCCGGCTAGCGGGGGTGAGACCCAGTACTTC.

The CDR3 nucleotides read TGTGCCAGCAGCGTATCCGGGACAGATAATGAAAAACTGTTTTTT. This sequence encodes CASSVSGTDNEKLFF. The chain recombines TRBV9 with TRBJ1-4, with 7 positions matching TRBD1. This CDR3 has 15 residues. The V and J ends lost 1 base and 4 bases, in that order; junction bases with no gene match: 4. Germline V gene data show CDR1 as SGDLS and CDR2 as YYNGEE.

The genes are TRBV5-4 and TRBJ2-7; 10 bases line up with TRBD1. This CDR3 region has 11 residues. The V gene end was trimmed by 9 bases and the J gene end by 12 bases; junction bases not matched to a gene: 9. The germline V gene has CDR1 SGHNT and CDR2 YYREEE (reference sequence). The CDR3 protein is CAMGQGRPGYF. The CDR3 DNA reads as TGTGCCATGGGACAGGGGAGGCCAGGGTACTTC.

The chain employs TRBV18 and TRBJ1-1, with D possibly TRBD1 on 6 matching bases. V was trimmed by 2 bases and J by 5 bases, leaving 9 bases between them. In germline, CDR1 is KGHSH, CDR2 LQKENI. This CDR3 is built from 13 residues. CDR3 DNA: TGTGCCAGCTCACCAAAACAGGGAACTGAAGCTTTCTTT. Translating gives CASSPKQGTEAFF. Full variable domain (rest looked up from reference TRBV18 and TRBJ1-1): NAGVMQNPRHLVRRRGQEARLRCSPMKGHSHVYWYRQLPEEGLKFMVYLQKENIIDESGMPKERFSAEFPKEGPSILRIQQVVRGDSAAYFCASSPKQGTEAFFGQGTRLTVV.

V and J are TRBV29-1 and TRBJ1-2, with TRBD1 matching 8 bases. CDR1 SQVTM and CDR2 ANQGSEA come from the germline V gene. After removal of 0 bases from V and 3 bases from J, the junction contained 9 bases not matched to a gene. CDR3 length: 16 residues. The CDR3 bases are TGCAGCGTTGAAGATGAGGACAGGGCCTTTTACTATGGCTACACCTTC. Translation: CSVEDEDRAFYYGYTF.

The chain combines TRBV3-1 (or the pseudogene TRBV3-2) with TRBJ2-5, with 9 bases that match TRBD2. The germline V gene has CDR1 LGHDT and CDR2 YNNKEL (reference sequence). The CDR3 covers 18 residues. V lost 2 bases to trimming and J lost 3 bases; unmatched junction nucleotides: 13. This CDR3 is CASSQKAGVAGDKETQYF. The DNA for the CDR3 is TGTGCCAGCAGCCAAAAGGCAGGGGTAGCGGGGGATAAAGAGACCCAGTACTTC.

This clone was seen once. The V call is TRBV4-2, the J call TRBJ1-3, with 7 bases lining up with TRBD1. Germline V gene lookup returns CDR1 LGHNA and CDR2 YNFKEQ. V lost 0 bases to trimming and J lost 4 bases; unmatched junction nucleotides: 9. The length of the CDR3 is 17 residues. CDR3 protein: CASSQDSQGGGGNTIYF. In nucleotides, the CDR3 is TGTGCCAGCAGCCAAGATAGTCAGGGGGGAGGAGGAAACACCATATATTTT.

The chain employs TRBV12-3 or TRBV12-4 and TRBJ2-3, with 10 positions matching TRBD2. This CDR3 is 13 amino acids long. J was trimmed by 5 bases and V by 8 bases; bases with no gene match: 4. CDR3 nucleotides: TGTGCCAGCTCAGCGGGGGGGCTAGATACGCAGTATTTT. Translated, it gives CASSAGGLDTQYF.

The rearrangement uses TRBV18 and TRBJ2-1, with D possibly being TRBD1 (6 bases). The CDR3 sequence is 15 residues long. In germline, CDR1 is KGHSH, CDR2 LQKENI. V was clipped by 1 base and J by 7 bases, with 14 bases between them. CDR3 loop: CASSPRPRGRNEQFF. The CDR3 DNA is TGTGCCAGCTCACCACGGCCCAGGGGTAGGAATGAGCAGTTCTTC.

The V gene is TRBV19, the J gene TRBJ2-5; the D gene is possibly TRBD1 (6 bases). Germline CDR1 and CDR2: LNHDA and SQIVND (reference sequence). The CDR3 is 14 residues long. The V and J ends lost 5 bases and 6 bases respectively, with 16 bases between them. The CDR3 DNA sequence: TGTGCCAGTAGTGTGACAGGAGGCCATCAGACCCAGTACTTC. This sequence encodes CASSVTGGHQTQYF.

The chain couples TRBV5-6 to TRBJ2-3, with TRBD2 matching over 7 bases. This CDR3 comprises 16 residues. CDR1 and CDR2 from the germline V gene are SGHDT and YYEEEE. V lost 4 bases to trimming and J lost 2 bases; unmatched junction nucleotides: 10. CDR3 loop: CASSPVGGRITDTQYF. DNA of the CDR3: TGTGCCAGCAGCCCCGTAGGCGGGAGAATCACAGATACGCAGTATTTT. Variable domain in full (rest from reference TRBV5-6 and TRBJ2-3): DAGVTQSPTHLIKTRGQQVTLRCSPKSGHDTVSWYQQALGQGPQFIFQYYEEEERQRGNFPDRFSGHQFPNYSSELNVNALLLGDSALYLCASSPVGGRITDTQYFGPGTRLTVL.

The rearrangement uses TRBV6-1 and TRBJ2-7, with D perhaps TRBD2 (5 bases). Deletions cut 0 bases from V and 5 bases from J, with 14 bases between. The CDR3 is made up of 15 amino acids. Germline-derived CDR1 and CDR2 are MNHNS and SASEGT. The CDR3 loop reads CASSEAGRGTDEQYF. CDR3 DNA: TGTGCCAGCAGTGAAGCGGGCCGGGGAACGGACGAGCAGTACTTC.

The chain links TRBV5-1 to TRBJ2-3; a possible D gene is TRBD2 (6 bases). The CDR3 loop spans 17 amino acids. The germline CDR1 and CDR2 sequences are SGHRS and YFSETQ. Trimming stripped 5 bases from V and 1 base from J, with 20 bases between. The CDR3 nucleotides are TGCGCCAGCAGTCGCGATGTTCCGGGACTTCGCACAGATACGCAGTATTTT. This sequence encodes CASSRDVPGLRTDTQYF.

V usage is TRBV7-2 and J usage is TRBJ2-1, with D possibly TRBD1 on 5 matching bases. CDR1 is SGHTA, CDR2 FQGNSA, per germline. The CDR3 sequence is 16 residues long. The V end was cut by 2 bases, the J end by 4 bases, with 15 bases between. Written as DNA, the CDR3 is TGTGCCAGCAGCTTAATATTAAGGCAGGGTTACAATGAGCAGTTCTTC. Its protein product is CASSLILRQGYNEQFF. Full variable domain (missing parts from reference TRBV7-2 and TRBJ2-1): GAGVSQSPSNKVTEKGKDVELRCDPISGHTALYWYRQSLGQGLEFLIYFQGNSAPDKSGLPSDRFSAERTGGSVSTLTIQRTQQEDSAVYLCASSLILRQGYNEQFFGPGTRLTVL.

This chain links TRBV7-2 with TRBJ2-7; 13 positions agree with TRBD2. CDR3 length: 15 amino acids. CDR1 and CDR2 (germline): SGHTA, FQGNSA. Germline trimming cut 0 bases from V and 5 bases from J; bases unmatched to any gene: 1. The CDR3 sequence is CASSLAGLAGNEQYF. CDR3 nucleotides: TGTGCCAGCAGCTTAGCGGGACTAGCGGGGAACGAGCAGTACTTC. The complete variable domain, with remaining parts taken from reference TRBV7-2 and TRBJ2-7, reads GAGVSQSPSNKVTEKGKDVELRCDPISGHTALYWYRQSLGQGLEFLIYFQGNSAPDKSGLPSDRFSAERTGGSVSTLTIQRTQQEDSAVYLCASSLAGLAGNEQYFGPGTRLTVT.

The chain has TRBV7-9 and TRBJ1-2, with 9 bases aligning to TRBD1. Trimming removed 1 base from V and 4 bases from J; junction bases left unmatched: 7. Germline CDR1 is SEHNR and CDR2 is FQNEAQ (reference sequence). This CDR3 comprises 16 residues. CDR3 DNA: TGTGCCAGCAGCTTAGAGACAGGGGGTGCCTTCTATGGCTACACCTTC. Its protein product is CASSLETGGAFYGYTF. The full variable domain, its missing parts supplied by reference TRBV7-9 and TRBJ1-2, is DTGVSQNPRHKITKRGQNVTFRCDPISEHNRLYWYRQTLGQGPEFLTYFQNEAQLEKSRLLSDRFSAERPKGSFSTLEIQRTEQGDSAMYLCASSLETGGAFYGYTFGSGTRLTVV.

The V gene is TRBV10-3, the J gene TRBJ1-3; D is uncertain. The germline CDR1 and CDR2 sequences are ENHRY and SYGVKD. Trimming removed 11 bases from V and 4 bases from J, with 15 bases in between. This CDR3 has 13 amino acids. In DNA form, the CDR3 reads TGTGCCGCCTGGGGAGTGGGAGGAAACACCATATATTTT. It yields the protein CAAWGVGGNTIYF.

The chain recombines TRBV11-2 with TRBJ1-2, with D tentatively TRBD1 (6 bases). V shed 1 base and J shed 13 bases, with 16 bases lying between them. This CDR3 contains 13 residues. The germline CDR1 and CDR2 sequences are SGHAT and FQNNGV. The CDR3 spells CASSLVAGAGSTF. CDR3 sequence (DNA): TGTGCCAGCAGCTTAGTTGCAGGGGCAGGGTCCACCTTC. The complete variable domain, with remaining parts taken from reference TRBV11-2 and TRBJ1-2, reads EAGVAQSPRYKIIEKRQSVAFWCNPISGHATLYWYQQILGQGPKLLIQFQNNGVVDDSQLPKDRFSAERLKGVDSTLKIQPAKLEDSAVYLCASSLVAGAGSTFGSGTRLTVV.

The chain links TRBV6-1 to TRBJ2-3; 12 bases fit TRBD2. The germline V gene has CDR1 MNHNS and CDR2 SASEGT. The CDR3 extends over 15 amino acids. V lost 2 bases to trimming and J lost 4 bases; unmatched junction nucleotides: 1. This chain's CDR3 is CASSETSGGSDTQYF. The DNA for the CDR3 is TGTGCCAGCAGTGAAACTAGCGGGGGGTCAGATACGCAGTATTTT.

The gene calls are TRBV14 and TRBJ1-2; D remains unclear. Germline CDR1 and CDR2: SGHDN and FVKESK. The V and J ends lost 0 bases and 3 bases respectively, with 8 bases between them. The CDR3 is 14 residues long. CDR3: CASSQERGYYGYTF. CDR3 sequence (DNA): TGTGCCAGCAGCCAAGAGCGGGGTTACTATGGCTACACCTTC.

The rearrangement links TRBV25-1 to TRBJ2-3; 7 positions agree with TRBD2. Germline CDR1 and CDR2: MGHDK and SYGVNS. This CDR3 has 11 residues. Trimming at V came to 6 bases and at J to 15 bases, leaving 9 bases not matched to a gene. CDR3: CASRRGGETYF. Here the CDR3 DNA reads TGTGCCAGCAGGAGGGGAGGGGAAACATATTTT.

This clone has only a few counts. V and J are TRBV11-2 and TRBJ2-7; D not resolved. Trimming pared 5 bases from V and 7 bases from J, leaving 9 bases between. Germline V gene data show CDR1 as SGHAT and CDR2 as FQNNGV. The CDR3 runs to 11 residues. CDR3 residues: CASSPAGEQYF. Here the CDR3 DNA reads TGTGCCAGCAGCCCCGCCGGGGAGCAGTACTTC.

The CDR3 DNA follows: TGCGCCAGCAAATCATCCGGGGAAAACACTGAAGCTTTCTTT. It translates to CASKSSGENTEAFF. The chain carries TRBV5-1 and TRBJ1-1, with no clear D. From germline, CDR1 is SGHRS and CDR2 YFSETQ. V dropped 6 bases and J dropped 2 bases, with 14 bases sitting between them. There are 14 residues in the CDR3. The entire variable domain, with the rest obtained from reference TRBV5-1 and TRBJ1-1, is as follows: KAGVTQTPRYLIKTRGQQVTLSCSPISGHRSVSWYQQTPGQGLQFLFEYFSETQRNKGNFPGRFSGRQFSNSRSEMNVSTLELGDSALYLCASKSSGENTEAFFGQGTRLTVV.

The chain is built from TRBV6-5 and TRBJ1-6; 8 nucleotides agree with TRBD1. V lost 6 bases, J lost 6 bases, and 7 bases stayed unmatched. CDR3 length equals 15 residues. CDR1 MNHEY and CDR2 SVGAGI come from the germline V gene. CDR3 in amino acids: CASSKLQGGNSPLHF. The CDR3 bases are TGTGCCAGCAGCAAGCTACAGGGGGGTAATTCACCCCTCCACTTT.